Listed here are 7 T cell receptor beta chains from one sample, sequenced in a study of Ad26.COV2.S vaccination and SARS-CoV-2 variants. TCRdb's table, derived via immunoSEQ multiplex PCR, lists solely in-frame clones and lacks some. The data show tens of thousands of clones, with approximately 83% seen just once and less than 60% held by the top ten. Sequenced here: peripheral blood, sampled after recovery from COVID-19. Receptor source: a human donor who had recovered from COVID-19.

This chain uses TRBV6-5 with TRBJ1-2, with D tentatively TRBD1 (6 bases). V was clipped by 0 bases and J by 8 bases, with 16 bases between them. The CDR3 spans 15 residues. Germline CDR1 reads MNHEY; CDR2 reads SVGAGI. The CDR3, as DNA: TGTGCCAGCAGTTACTCCCAGGGGACGGGGGGCGGCTACACCTTC. It yields the protein CASSYSQGTGGGYTF.

This chain links TRBV10-2 with TRBJ2-7; 7 bases are a match to TRBD2. The germline V gene encodes CDR1 WSHSY and CDR2 SAAADI. The V gene end was trimmed by 2 bases and the J gene end by 5 bases; junction bases not matched to a gene: 18. This CDR3 is 18 amino acids long. CDR3 sequence: CASSENYPKAGEGDEQYV. DNA of the CDR3: TGCGCCAGCAGTGAGAACTATCCAAAGGCGGGGGAAGGGGACGAGCAGTACGTC.

The J gene is TRBJ1-2, the V gene TRBV7-9; 7 positions match TRBD1. Unmatched junction bases numbered 5, after V lost 0 bases and J lost 1 base. Germline CDR1 and CDR2: SEHNR and FQNEAQ (reference sequence). The CDR3 contains 16 residues. The CDR3 coding sequence is TGTGCCAGCAGCTTAGCGGGACAGTACCTTAACTATGGCTACACCTTC. This encodes CASSLAGQYLNYGYTF.

The CDR3 bases are TGTGCCAGCAGCCCCCGGGCGGCCAGTGGGCAGTATTTT. Amino acid sequence: CASSPRAASGQYF. This chain uses TRBV5-6 with TRBJ2-3, with unresolved D. Germline CDR1 reads SGHDT; CDR2 reads YYEEEE. This CDR3 comprises 13 residues. Trimming cost V 4 bases and J 11 bases, with 17 bases left between them.

In nucleotides, the CDR3 is TGTGCCAGTTCTGAAAGGCAGAACATTCAGTACTTC. This sequence encodes CASSERQNIQYF. The chain carries TRBV19 and TRBJ2-4, with D hard to call. This CDR3 has 12 residues. The V end lost 8 bases, the J end lost 7 bases, and 12 bases lay between the germline ends. CDR1 and CDR2 (germline): LNHDA, SQIVND (reference sequence). The variable domain in full, with the rest retrieved from reference TRBV19 and TRBJ2-4, is DGGITQSPKYLFRKEGQNVTLSCEQNLNHDAMYWYRQDPGQGLRLIYYSQIVNDFQKGDIAEGYSVSREKKESFPLTVTSAQKNPTAFYLCASSERQNIQYFGAGTRLSVL.

The V gene is TRBV7-9, the J gene TRBJ2-2, with 8 bases fitting TRBD1. Germline CDR1 and CDR2: SEHNR and FQNEAQ (reference sequence). V was pared by 4 bases and J by 4 bases, with 5 bases of the junction left unmatched. CDR3 length: 15 residues. The CDR3 coding sequence is TGTGCCAGCAGCTCGACAGGGGCCGTCACCGGGGAGCTGTTTTTT. Translation gives CASSSTGAVTGELFF.

V is TRBV21-1 and J is TRBJ1-5. TRBV21-1 is deemed a pseudogene. The length of the CDR3 is 16 residues. The chain's CDR3 is CASSKDRDRAVQPQHF. As DNA, the CDR3 is TGTGCCAGCAGCAAAGACCGGGACCGCGCAGTCCAGCCCCAGCATTTT.